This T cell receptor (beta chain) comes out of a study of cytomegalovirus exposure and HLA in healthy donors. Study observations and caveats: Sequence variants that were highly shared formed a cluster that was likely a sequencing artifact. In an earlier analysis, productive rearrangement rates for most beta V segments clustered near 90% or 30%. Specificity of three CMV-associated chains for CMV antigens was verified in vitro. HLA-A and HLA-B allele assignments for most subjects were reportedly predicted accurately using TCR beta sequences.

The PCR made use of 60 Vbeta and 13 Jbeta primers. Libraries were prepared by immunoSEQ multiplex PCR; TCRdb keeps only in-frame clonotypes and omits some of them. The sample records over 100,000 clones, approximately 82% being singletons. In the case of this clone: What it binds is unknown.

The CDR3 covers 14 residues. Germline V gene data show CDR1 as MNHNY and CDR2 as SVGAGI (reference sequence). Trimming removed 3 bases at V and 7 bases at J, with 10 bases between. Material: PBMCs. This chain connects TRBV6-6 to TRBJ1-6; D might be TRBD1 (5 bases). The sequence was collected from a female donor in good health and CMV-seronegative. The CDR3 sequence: CASSYTGGNSPLHF. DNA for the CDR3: TGTGCCAGCAGTTATACGGGGGGAAATTCACCCCTCCACTTT.